This entry concerns a single T cell receptor beta chain. Its antigen is undetermined. CDR1 MDHEN and CDR2 SYDVKM come from the germline V gene. The CDR3 covers 13 residues. Trimming left V 8 bases short and J 7 bases short, with 15 bases between. These data originate in a study of cytomegalovirus exposure and HLA in healthy donors. Findings and caveats of the study: Altogether, 164 TCR beta chains were recorded as cytomegalovirus-associated.

Vbeta (60) and Jbeta (13) primers were used in the PCR. Assay used: immunoSEQ multiplex PCR; TCRdb lists only in-frame clones, some missing. The sample contains about 150,000 clones, 70% to 80% of which appear only once. This clonotype was sampled from a man over 45 in good health and CMV-seropositive. The chain employs TRBV28 and TRBJ2-1, with unresolved D. The sample was PBMCs. CDR3 DNA sequence: TGTGCCAGCGCAGTCAGCGATACAAATGAGCAGTTCTTC. Encoded protein: CASAVSDTNEQFF.